Included here is one TCR beta chain sequence, with context. The target of this receptor is not known. No much larger clone exists at a distance of one base, and base qualities are not known. Between the V and J ends, shortened by 8 bases and 2 bases respectively, the junction contains 16 bases. The germline V gene provides CDR1 MGHDK and CDR2 SYGVNS. The CDR3 measures 15 amino acids from cysteine to phenylalanine. The DNA shown is the 45-base CDR3, in frame from base 1. Library preparation employed the immunoSEQ multiplex PCR assay. For the multiplex PCR, a mixture combining 60 forward primers for TCR Vbeta segments and 13 reverse primers for TCR Jbeta segments was used. The CDR3 region of rearranged TCR beta genes was amplified from genomic DNA with a multiplex PCR assay. The Illumina HiSeq System was used to sequence the amplified TCR beta libraries as 87-base-pair reads. Per the source publication's procedure: A later analysis counted about 80 million unique TCR beta chains across the 550 to 700 repertoires, and some 11 million of these chains were shared by at least two donors. To remove PCR and sequencing errors, raw reads were error-corrected and collapsed into unique sequences using a nearest-neighbor algorithm that merged closely related sequences. To assign V, D and J gene segments, CDR3 sequences were aligned to IMGT reference sequences. For a sequence to be retained, at least a six-nucleotide match to both a V gene segment and a J gene segment was required. A rearrangement was called productive if the CDR3 had no stop codons and remained in frame with V and J, and every other rearrangement was called non-productive. CDR3 was defined according to IMGT convention as the region running from the second conserved V-encoded cysteine to the conserved J-encoded phenylalanine. The earlier analysis of 587 of the donors excluded sequences that lacked an unambiguous match to a single V gene segment. An earlier analysis of several hundred of the donors called V segments functional above 56.7% productive rearrangements and segregating when the between-donor standard deviation exceeded 5%. A statistical classification framework was built to diagnose cytomegalovirus status from the catalog of TCR beta chain sequences. V and J gene assignment, in a later analysis, came from comparing TCR nucleotide sequences with IMGT/GENE-DB human TR gene sequences. A later analysis assigned CDR3 sequences and most-parsimonious VDJ recombination scenarios with the TCRdist pipeline. In a later analysis, every TCR beta chain was defined by the combination of its CDR3 amino acid sequence and its V-gene family, and reads without a unique V-gene family were dropped. A later analysis removed several hundred highly shared, low-generation-probability nucleotide sequences to deal with suspected cross-contamination and a sequencing artifact. In a later analysis, a clonal expansion index was calculated for each public chain from normalized within-repertoire ranks of inferred template counts. In a later analysis, generation probabilities were computed using a VDJ recombination model fitted to out-of-frame rearrangements, and the results were checked against IGoR. In a later analysis, TCR-TCR, TCR-HLA and TCR-CMV co-occurrence was scored with hypergeometric tests, and a repertoire-size bias correction was applied to TCR pairs. False discovery rates were estimated in a later analysis by permuting HLA or CMV assignments 20 times. In a later analysis, co-occurring TCRs were grouped with DBSCAN, and TCRdist sequence similarity was added when clustering was performed within HLA-allele-positive subsets. Repertoires with fewer than 30,000 or more than 120,000 public chains, plus five repertoires with anomalous nucleotide sharing, were excluded from co-occurrence clustering. Not all clones reach the TCRdb copy of this immuneACCESS table, which keeps in-frame sequences only. Checked studies attribute under half of the gap to unresolved V genes and leave the rest unexplained. That table gives V, J and clone size, and the DNA gave D and trimming. The sample table holds about 180,000 clones, of which around 83% were seen once. Of the sample, 1.2% is held by the ten largest clones.

This record comes from a study of cytomegalovirus exposure and HLA in healthy donors (dated by TCRdb to the late 2010s). Context from the whole study: According to an earlier analysis of around 600 of the donors, 200 million or so T cells yielded 90 million to 140 million unique TCR beta sequences and approximately 300 Gb of sequence data. Around 320 gigabases of sequencing data and tens of millions of unique TCR sequences were included in an early release covering about 600 HLA-typed donors. Of the 350 to 450 genotyped donors, approximately 83% fell in the genetic ancestry cluster associated with self-reported Caucasian donors. The study aimed to test whether signatures of past pathogen exposure could be identified by cataloging public T cell receptors. Using immunosequencing, the study profiled T cell repertoires from about 610 subjects and related those repertoires to cytomegalovirus serostatus. A separate validation cohort of 100 to 150 different subjects was used in addition to the 666-subject first cohort. To predict cytomegalovirus infection status, the study brought together high-throughput TCR immunosequencing, statistical association of individual TCRs with disease status, and machine learning. A later analysis re-examined previously published TCR beta repertoires from just over 650 donors and added high-resolution HLA genotyping to investigate patterns of TCR occurrence. Rather than using new phenotypic data, the later analysis identified candidate immune exposures from TCR beta sequences and from how often those sequences occurred across donors. An earlier analysis of roughly 600 of the donors used high-throughput TCR beta sequencing to judge whether each TCR beta V gene segment behaved as functional or pseudogenic. Donor age, sex, ethnicity and CMV serostatus were collected together with the repertoire data. In a later genetic analysis, genome-wide SNP genotypes for about three fifths of the 666 donors were used, and that subset was treated as a discovery cohort. Every discovery cohort repertoire had been produced on one sequencing platform. Class I and class II HLA loci were covered by the typing at four-digit resolution. The number of typed donors differed by locus: roughly 629-630 for A, B, C, DRB1 and DQB1; about 520 for DQA1; approximately 610 for DPA1; and some 450 for DPB1. Because of strong linkage in the cohort, five DR-DQ haplotypes were treated as single units for association and clustering. Across some 400 genotyped donors of the cohort, an average of about 240,000 unique TCR beta nucleotide sequences per donor were sequenced, and roughly a sixth of those sequences were non-productive. What the study reported, not specific to this receptor: Strong co-occurrence of HLA alleles, especially DR and DQ, made assigning TCR associations to individual alleles difficult. According to the authors, the approach could potentially be generalized to other disease states and immunological phenotypes. In vitro tests confirmed that three of the cytomegalovirus-associated TCR beta chains recognize cytomegalovirus antigens. A later analysis associated around 16,000 TCR beta sequences with specific HLA alleles at a false discovery rate of 0.05. CMV serostatus was the only immune exposure information available for the cohort. An earlier analysis of 587 of the donors showed that most TCR beta V segments appeared in productive rearrangements either about 90% or about 30% of the time, which broadly matched IMGT annotations. Approximately 18 rarely observed V segments, including chromosome 9 orphons, were excluded from the earlier analysis of just under 600 of the donors because counts were too low. A further reported finding was that TCR beta sequences accurately predicted the HLA-A and HLA-B alleles for most subjects in the first cohort. A cluster of highly shared sequence variants was judged likely to represent a technical artifact of the sequencing pipeline. The study listed approximately 160 TCR beta chains as associated with cytomegalovirus. Linkage disequilibrium might explain the correlated functional status among segregating V segments, but an unknown experimental factor could not be excluded. In a later analysis, HLA-associated TCR beta chains were found to be more clonally expanded and to have lower generation probabilities than equally common non-associated chains. Sequencing depth was assumed to be roughly uniform across donors in the presence/absence analyses, though that assumption may not hold. This cohort had only TCR beta chains sequenced, and the lack of alpha or paired-chain data limited which features could be detected. While some public TCRs were present in many individuals, most TCR sequences turned up only very rarely across donors. V-gene and J-gene trimming of TCR beta chains was associated with a missense DCLRE1C variant in a later genetic analysis, and the association was replicated in an independent cohort. Some IMGT-functional V segments, including TRBV6-2 and TRBV6-3, could not be distinguished by the 87-base-pair reads and were therefore excluded. A later analysis found that most CMV-associated TCR beta chains appeared HLA-restricted, with HLA associations seemingly driven largely by CMV exposure. In a later genetic analysis, fewer N-insertions in productive TCRs were reported among donors in an Asian-associated ancestry cluster than the roughly 700-donor mean. Because HLA typing was unavailable for some donors at each locus, only the typed subset was used in association tests. According to a later analysis, parvovirus B19, influenza, CMV and Epstein-Barr virus appeared linked to several top co-occurrence clusters. In both the original and validation cohorts, the classifier was reported to diagnose cytomegalovirus status with high specificity and sensitivity. In a later analysis, TCR association rates were found to vary across HLA loci, with the most associated TCRs seen for DRB1 alleles and the fewest for HLA-C alleles.

The cohort consisted of hundreds of healthy bone marrow donors. Cohort members were all nominally healthy when sampled, although unrecorded immune exposures were likely present. The donor was CMV seropositive and belonged to the group of some 290 seropositive cohort members. A peripheral blood sample was provided by each donor, and peripheral blood mononuclear cells were used for TCR beta sequencing. The Qiagen DNeasy Blood Extraction Kit was used to extract genomic DNA from the blood cell samples. The sequenced sample consisted of PBMCs. Recombination joined TRBV25-1 with TRBJ1-5; the D segment cannot be called with confidence. The sequence was obtained from a girl aged 2-9 years in good health and CMV-seropositive. The DNA sequence follows: TGTGCCAGCCCTCGGGGTAAAGAGGGCAATCAGCCCCAGCATTTT. The resulting protein is CASPRGKEGNQPQHF.